A single sample is the source of the 6 T cell receptor beta chains below, sequenced in a study of blood T cell repertoires in COVID-19. Sequencing used immunoSEQ multiplex PCR; TCRdb keeps in-frame clones, though not all of them. The sample has 65,000 to 90,000 clones, approximately 92% seen once. Sequencing was performed on peripheral blood. The source of these receptors is a human donor in a cohort sampled during active COVID-19.

The V gene is TRBV5-6, the J gene TRBJ1-1; D gene ambiguous. CDR1 is SGHDT, CDR2 YYEEEE, per germline. This CDR3 contains 13 residues. Trimming left V 6 bases short and J 2 bases short, with 11 bases between. For the CDR3, the DNA is TGTGCCAGCACCGCGAGGAGTAACACTGAAGCTTTCTTT. Translation: CASTARSNTEAFF.

The genes are TRBV5-1 and TRBJ1-1, with a tentative D call TRBD1 (6 bases). The CDR3 has 16 amino acids. CDR1 is SGHRS and CDR2 is YFSETQ in the germline V gene. The V and J ends lost 2 bases and 1 base respectively, with 15 bases between them. CDR3 DNA sequence: TGCGCCAGCAGCTTCTCAACGGGACAAGCGAACACTGAAGCTTTCTTT. Amino acid sequence: CASSFSTGQANTEAFF. The full variable domain, in which reference TRBV5-1 and TRBJ1-1 provide the parts outside the CDR3, is KAGVTQTPRYLIKTRGQQVTLSCSPISGHRSVSWYQQTPGQGLQFLFEYFSETQRNKGNFPGRFSGRQFSNSRSEMNVSTLELGDSALYLCASSFSTGQANTEAFFGQGTRLTVV.

The genes are TRBV6-4 and TRBJ1-6, with 11 bases fitting TRBD1. The CDR3 contains 13 residues. Trimming at V came to 10 bases and at J to 10 bases, leaving 6 bases not matched to a gene. The germline gives CDR1 MRHNA, CDR2 SNTAGT. The CDR3 loop reads CATSGTGGSPLHF. The CDR3 region has the DNA TGTGCCACCTCCGGGACAGGGGGATCACCCCTCCACTTT.

The CDR3 region is CASCRQGNSPLHF. CDR3 coding DNA: TGTGCCAGCTGCAGACAGGGGAATTCACCCCTCCACTTT. The chain is built from TRBV21-1 and TRBJ1-6; TRBD1 is taken as the D call from the table, unchecked against the DNA. TRBV21-1 has pseudogene status. The CDR3 runs 13 residues.

The V call is TRBV11-2, the J call TRBJ1-2; a possible D gene is TRBD1 (5 bases). This CDR3 has 15 amino acids. V was pared by 5 bases and J by 2 bases, with 15 bases between. Per germline, CDR1 SGHAT and CDR2 FQNNGV. The chain's CDR3 is CASSPGGGANYGYTF. DNA for the CDR3: TGTGCCAGCAGCCCCGGGGGAGGGGCCAACTATGGCTACACCTTC.

This clone has more than one count but fewer than ten. This chain connects TRBV11-2 to TRBJ1-5; D is perhaps TRBD1 (6 bases). The CDR3 loop spans 14 amino acids. Germline CDR1 is SGHAT and CDR2 is FQNNGV. V lost 2 bases, J lost 2 bases, and 7 bases lay in between. The CDR3 loop is CASSLRQGNQPQHF. The DNA for the CDR3 is TGTGCCAGCAGCTTACGACAGGGCAATCAGCCCCAGCATTTT.